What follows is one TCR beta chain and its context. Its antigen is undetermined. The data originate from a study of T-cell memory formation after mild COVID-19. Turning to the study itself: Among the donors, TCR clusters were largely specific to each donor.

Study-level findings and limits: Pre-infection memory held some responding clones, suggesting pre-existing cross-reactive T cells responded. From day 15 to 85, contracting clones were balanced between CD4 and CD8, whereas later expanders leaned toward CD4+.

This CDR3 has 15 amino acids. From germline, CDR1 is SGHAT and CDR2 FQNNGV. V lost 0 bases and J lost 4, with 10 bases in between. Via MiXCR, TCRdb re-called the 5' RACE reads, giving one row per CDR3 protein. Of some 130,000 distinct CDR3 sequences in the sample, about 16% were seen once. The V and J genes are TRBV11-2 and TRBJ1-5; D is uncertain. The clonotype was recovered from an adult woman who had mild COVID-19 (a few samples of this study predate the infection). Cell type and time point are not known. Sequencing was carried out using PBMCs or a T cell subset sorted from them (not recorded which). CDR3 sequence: CASSLEPGINQPQHF. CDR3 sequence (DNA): TGTGCCAGCAGCTTAGAACCGGGGATTAATCAGCCCCAGCATTTT.